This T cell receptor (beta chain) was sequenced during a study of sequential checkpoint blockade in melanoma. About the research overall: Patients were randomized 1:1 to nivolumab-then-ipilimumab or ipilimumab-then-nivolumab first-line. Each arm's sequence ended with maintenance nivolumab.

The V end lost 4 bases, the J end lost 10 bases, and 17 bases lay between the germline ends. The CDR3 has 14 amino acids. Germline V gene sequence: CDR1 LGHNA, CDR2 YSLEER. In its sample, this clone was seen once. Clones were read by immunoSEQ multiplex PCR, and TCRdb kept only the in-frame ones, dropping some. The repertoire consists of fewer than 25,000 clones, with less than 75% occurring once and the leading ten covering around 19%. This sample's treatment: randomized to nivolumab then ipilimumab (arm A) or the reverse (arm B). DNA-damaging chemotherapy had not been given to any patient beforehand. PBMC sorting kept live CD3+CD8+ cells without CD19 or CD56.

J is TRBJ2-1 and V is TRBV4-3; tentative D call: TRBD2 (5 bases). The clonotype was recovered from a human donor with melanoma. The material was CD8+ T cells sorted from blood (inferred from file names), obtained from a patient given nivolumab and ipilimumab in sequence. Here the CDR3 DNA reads TGCGCCAGCAGCCCCAGCGCGGACTTTATCGAGCAGTTCTTC. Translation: CASSPSADFIEQFF.